The clone carrying this T cell receptor beta chain has just a few counts. This sample stems from a study of cytomegalovirus exposure and HLA in healthy donors. Use of 60 Vbeta and 13 Jbeta primers characterized the PCR. Assay: immunoSEQ multiplex PCR; the TCRdb copy retains only in-frame clones and omits some. The data show tens of thousands of clones, around three quarters seen once. The CDR3 contains 12 residues. With 2 bases removed from V and 5 bases from J, the gap between germline ends came to 10 bases. Looked up from germline, CDR1 is GTSNPN and CDR2 is SVGIG (reference sequence). Specimen: PBMCs. The receptor's source is a man aged 35 to 55 in good health and CMV-seronegative. The V gene is TRBV30, the J gene TRBJ2-7; weak D call: TRBD2 (6 bases). As DNA, the CDR3 is TGTGCCTGGAGTTTTTGGAGGGACGAGCAGTACTTC. It codes for CAWSFWRDEQYF.